One and the same sample provided the 27 T cell receptor beta chains below, sequenced in a study of control samples from healthy donors and cancer patients. Assay: immunoSEQ multiplex PCR; the TCRdb copy retains only in-frame clones and omits some. The table lists around 180,000 clones, around nine tenths of them singletons. Sequencing input: blood. Receptor source: a woman aged 30 to 39 in good health.

The rearrangement joins TRBV3-1 (or the pseudogene TRBV3-2) to TRBJ1-2; the D is unclear. Germline CDR1 LGHDT, CDR2 YNNKEL (reference sequence). The CDR3 spans 13 residues. V was shortened by 3 bases and J by 2 bases, with 7 bases between the two germline ends. CDR3 bases: TGTGCCAGCAGCCACACAGAGAACTATGGCTACACCTTC. Protein sequence: CASSHTENYGYTF.

The J gene is TRBJ2-1, the V gene TRBV5-1; 9 bases match TRBD2. V shed 0 bases and J 2 bases; nucleotides not matched to a gene: 6. Germline V gene data show CDR1 as SGHRS and CDR2 as YFSETQ. The CDR3 is 17 amino acids. The DNA for the CDR3 is TGCGCCAGCAGCTTGGTTTTACCTAGCGGGACCTACAATGAGCAGTTCTTC. The encoded protein is CASSLVLPSGTYNEQFF.

This clone was seen once. This rearrangement joins TRBV19 to TRBJ2-1; D gene unclear. The CDR3 runs to 13 residues. The germline CDR1 and CDR2 sequences are LNHDA and SQIVND (reference sequence). The germline V and J ends were trimmed by 10 bases and 2 bases, with 12 bases remaining between them. The CDR3 loop is CATALQTYNEQFF. In DNA form, the CDR3 reads TGTGCCACCGCACTACAAACCTACAATGAGCAGTTCTTC.

The rearrangement joins TRBV28 to TRBJ2-3; D remains unclear. From germline, CDR1 is MDHEN and CDR2 SYDVKM. The CDR3 covers 12 residues. The V gene lost 3 bases and the J gene lost 8 bases, with 9 bases spanning the gap. CDR3 loop: CASSFTGGTQYF. The CDR3 DNA follows: TGTGCCAGCAGTTTCACGGGTGGTACGCAGTATTTT.

The rearrangement uses TRBV10-3 and TRBJ1-2; TRBD1 agrees at 12 bases. The germline V gene has CDR1 ENHRY and CDR2 SYGVKD. This CDR3 has 17 amino acids. V trimming: 7 bases; J trimming: 5 bases; junction bases outside the gene matches: 14. The CDR3 DNA sequence: TGTGCCATCACCCCGGGACAGGGGGCATCAGGTGGTTATGGCTACACCTTC. Its protein product is CAITPGQGASGGYGYTF.

The genes are TRBV5-1 and TRBJ2-3; no firm D call. Germline-derived CDR1 and CDR2 are SGHRS and YFSETQ. V was pared by 0 bases and J by 6 bases, with 8 bases between. The CDR3 is 13 residues long. In nucleotides, the CDR3 is TGCGCCAGCAGCTTGGACTGGAAGGATACGCAGTATTTT. It codes for CASSLDWKDTQYF.

The V gene is TRBV7-2, the J gene TRBJ2-3; D is tentatively TRBD1 or TRBD2 (5 bases each). CDR3 length: 15 amino acids. V gave up 1 base and J gave up 9 bases, with 17 bases separating them. Germline values: CDR1 SGHTA, CDR2 FQGNSA. In nucleotides, the CDR3 is TGTGCCAGCAGCTTAGTCACAGGCCCAAAGCGGACGCAGTATTTT. This gives the protein CASSLVTGPKRTQYF.

This CDR3 reads CASSVEASINTEAFF. The CDR3 DNA reads as TGTGCCAGCAGCGTAGAAGCCAGTATAAACACTGAAGCTTTCTTT. The chain couples TRBV9 to TRBJ1-1; no clear D gene. Germline V gives CDR1 SGDLS, CDR2 YYNGEE. The CDR3 consists of 15 residues. The V end lost 0 bases, the J end lost 2 bases, and 11 bases lay between the germline ends. Variable domain in full (rest from reference TRBV9 and TRBJ1-1): DSGVTQTPKHLITATGQRVTLRCSPRSGDLSVYWYQQSLDQGLQFLIQYYNGEERAKGNILERFSAQQFPDLHSELNLSSLELGDSALYFCASSVEASINTEAFFGQGTRLTVV.

This chain links TRBV15 with TRBJ1-5; D unclear. The germline V gene has CDR1 LNHNV and CDR2 YYDKDF (reference sequence). The CDR3 runs 16 residues. Trimming pared 3 bases from V and 0 bases from J, leaving 12 bases between. Written as DNA, the CDR3 is TGTGCCACCAGCAGGGCTGTGGACCGTAGCAATCAGCCCCAGCATTTT. This gives the protein CATSRAVDRSNQPQHF.

The gene calls are TRBV5-4 and TRBJ2-3; 9 positions agree with TRBD1. Germline V gene data show CDR1 as SGHNT and CDR2 as YYREEE (reference sequence). Trimming cost V 8 bases and J 5 bases; bases outside gene matches: 9. The length of the CDR3 is 14 residues. The CDR3 DNA sequence: TGTGCCAGTCGACAGGGGGGTGATAAAGATACGCAGTATTTT. Protein product: CASRQGGDKDTQYF.

This chain links TRBV30 with TRBJ2-7, with 8 positions matching TRBD1. From germline, CDR1 is GTSNPN and CDR2 SVGIG (reference sequence). There are 13 residues in the CDR3. Trimming at V came to 3 bases and at J to 7 bases, leaving 8 bases not matched to a gene. The CDR3 spells CAWSPDRVREQYV. CDR3 DNA: TGTGCCTGGAGCCCGGACAGGGTAAGGGAGCAGTACGTC.

This chain joins TRBV13 and TRBJ2-1; D gene uncertain. The V and J ends lost 6 bases and 0 bases respectively, with 6 bases between them. The germline gives CDR1 PRHDT, CDR2 FYEKMQ (reference sequence). The CDR3 totals 13 residues. This CDR3 reads CASRGNSYNEQFF. The CDR3 region has the DNA TGTGCCAGCAGGGGGAACTCCTACAATGAGCAGTTCTTC.

V gene TRBV11-2 combines with J gene TRBJ2-3, with D maybe TRBD1 (5 bases). This CDR3 contains 15 residues. The V end was cut by 2 bases, the J end by 0 bases, with 9 bases between. CDR1 SGHAT and CDR2 FQNNGV come from the germline V gene. This CDR3 is CASSLRQSSTDTQYF. In DNA, the CDR3 is TGTGCCAGCAGCTTAAGACAGAGTAGCACAGATACGCAGTATTTT. Based on the CDR3 plus reference TRBV11-2 and TRBJ2-3, the full variable domain is EAGVAQSPRYKIIEKRQSVAFWCNPISGHATLYWYQQILGQGPKLLIQFQNNGVVDDSQLPKDRFSAERLKGVDSTLKIQPAKLEDSAVYLCASSLRQSSTDTQYFGPGTRLTVL.

The J gene is TRBJ1-5, the V gene TRBV4-2; 9 bases are shared with TRBD1. From germline, CDR1 is LGHNA and CDR2 YNFKEQ. V was pared by 3 bases and J by 2 bases, with 14 bases of the junction left unmatched. CDR3 length equals 19 residues. DNA of the CDR3: TGTGCCAGCAGCCAGGGCCTAGGACAGGGGACTACTCGCAATCAGCCCCAGCATTTT. Protein sequence: CASSQGLGQGTTRNQPQHF.

This chain links TRBV4-1 with TRBJ1-1, with D hard to call. The CDR3 spans 14 residues. Trimming removed 3 bases at V and 1 base at J, with 9 bases between. From germline, CDR1 is MGHRA and CDR2 YSYEKL. This CDR3 is CASSQSDGNTEAFF. CDR3 DNA: TGCGCCAGCAGCCAGTCCGACGGGAACACTGAAGCTTTCTTT.

The table lists this clone with a count of one. The rearrangement links TRBV6-1 to TRBJ1-6; D not resolved. The V gene lost 2 bases and the J gene lost 6 bases, with 8 bases spanning the gap. Per germline, CDR1 MNHNS and CDR2 SASEGT. The length of the CDR3 is 14 residues. Here the CDR3 reads CASSESPRNSPLHF. The CDR3 nucleotides read TGTGCCAGCAGTGAATCCCCCCGTAATTCACCCCTCCACTTT.

This chain links TRBV9 with TRBJ1-5, with D possibly TRBD1 on 5 matching bases. The germline V gene has CDR1 SGDLS and CDR2 YYNGEE. This CDR3 contains 15 residues. Trimming took off 0 bases at V and 7 bases at J, with 14 bases between the two ends. CDR3 in DNA: TGTGCCAGCAGCGTAGGGCAGGGAGTGGGACAGCCCCAGCATTTT. This sequence encodes CASSVGQGVGQPQHF.

The gene calls are TRBV28 and TRBJ2-2, with D hard to call. Trimming cost V 7 bases and J 1 base, with 4 bases left between them. The CDR3 spans 12 residues. CDR1 and CDR2 (germline): MDHEN, SYDVKM. For the CDR3, the DNA is TGTGCCAGCAAACAGAACACCGGGGAGCTGTTTTTT. It specifies CASKQNTGELFF.

This sequence joins TRBV11-2 and TRBJ2-1; no definite D call. CDR1 and CDR2 from the germline V gene are SGHAT and FQNNGV. With 6 bases removed from V and 4 bases from J, the gap between germline ends came to 7 bases. The CDR3 has 12 residues. Here the CDR3 DNA reads TGTGCCAGCAGGCAGTTTTACAATGAGCAGTTCTTC. Translation gives CASRQFYNEQFF.

The chain links TRBV5-1 to TRBJ2-7; D gene uncertain. Germline V gene lookup returns CDR1 SGHRS and CDR2 YFSETQ. The CDR3 totals 13 residues. The germline V and J ends were trimmed by 3 bases and 2 bases, with 9 bases remaining between them. In DNA form, the CDR3 reads TGCGCCAGCAGCTCCGCAGCTACCTACGAGCAGTACGTC. Protein product: CASSSAATYEQYV.

The V gene is TRBV3-1 (or the pseudogene TRBV3-2), the J gene TRBJ2-7; perhaps D is TRBD1 or TRBD2 (5 bases each). CDR1 and CDR2 (germline): LGHDT, YNNKEL (reference sequence). V dropped 0 bases and J dropped 2 bases, with 14 bases sitting between them. CDR3 length equals 16 residues. The DNA for the CDR3 is TGTGCCAGCAGCCAAGATTCTGGGACGGGCCCCTACGAGCAGTACTTC. Translation: CASSQDSGTGPYEQYF.

The genes are TRBV6-4 and TRBJ2-1, with 7 bases identical to TRBD2. Germline V lookup: CDR1 MRHNA, CDR2 SNTAGT. The CDR3 spans 15 residues. Germline trimming cut 5 bases from V and 5 bases from J; bases unmatched to any gene: 9. CDR3 coding DNA: TGTGCCAGCAGTCCCTTGGCCGGGACTAACAATGAGCAGTTCTTC. Translating it yields CASSPLAGTNNEQFF.

The chain joins TRBV6-5 to TRBJ2-2; D ambiguous. Germline values: CDR1 MNHEY, CDR2 SVGAGI. V lost 1 base, J lost 2 bases, and 11 bases lay in between. The CDR3 is 16 amino acids. CDR3 region: CASSYCRACNTGELFF. The DNA of the CDR3 is TGTGCCAGCAGTTACTGTAGGGCGTGTAACACCGGGGAGCTGTTTTTT.

The chain combines TRBV6-5 with TRBJ2-7; 9 bases are shared with TRBD2. Per the germline V gene, CDR1 is MNHEY and CDR2 is SVGAGI. The J segment lost 6 bases and the V segment lost 2 bases, leaving 8 bases of the junction unmatched. The CDR3 is 15 amino acids. CDR3 nucleotides: TGTGCCAGCAGTTACGGGGCTAGCGGGATTGCCGAGCAGTACTTC. This encodes CASSYGASGIAEQYF.

The rearrangement joins TRBV10-3 to TRBJ2-1; D is unclear. Germline V gene lookup returns CDR1 ENHRY and CDR2 SYGVKD. This CDR3 is 13 amino acids long. The V end was cut by 4 bases, the J end by 3 bases, with 7 bases between. As DNA, the CDR3 is TGTGCCATCAGTGGGACCAACTACAATGAGCAGTTCTTC. Translating it yields CAISGTNYNEQFF.

This clone is a singleton in its sample. V is TRBV14 and J is TRBJ2-2, with D possibly being TRBD2 (5 bases). V shed 2 bases and J shed 1 base, with 11 bases lying between them. The CDR3 has 16 residues. CDR1 SGHDN and CDR2 FVKESK come from the germline V gene. Here the CDR3 reads CASSQLPGGNTGELFF. In DNA form, the CDR3 reads TGTGCCAGCAGCCAACTGCCAGGAGGGAACACCGGGGAGCTGTTTTTT.

The CDR3 spells CASSQVGRNTEAFF. CDR3 coding DNA: TGTGCCAGCAGCCAAGTCGGCAGGAACACTGAAGCTTTCTTT. The rearrangement links TRBV3-1 (or the pseudogene TRBV3-2) to TRBJ1-1; D not certain. V dropped 1 base and J dropped 1 base, with 7 bases sitting between them. Germline V gene lookup returns CDR1 LGHDT and CDR2 YNNKEL (reference sequence). The CDR3 consists of 14 residues.